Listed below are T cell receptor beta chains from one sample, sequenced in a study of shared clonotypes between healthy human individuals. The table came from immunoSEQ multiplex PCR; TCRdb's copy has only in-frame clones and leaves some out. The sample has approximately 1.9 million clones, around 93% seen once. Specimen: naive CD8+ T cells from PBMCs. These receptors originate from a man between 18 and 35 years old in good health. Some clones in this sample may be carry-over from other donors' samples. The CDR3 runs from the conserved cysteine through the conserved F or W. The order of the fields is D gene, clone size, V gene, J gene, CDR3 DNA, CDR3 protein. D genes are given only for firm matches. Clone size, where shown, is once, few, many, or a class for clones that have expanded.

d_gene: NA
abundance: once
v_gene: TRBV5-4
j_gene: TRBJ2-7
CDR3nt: TGTGCCAGCAGCATGGAAGGGATCGACGAGCAGTACTTC
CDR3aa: CASSMEGIDEQYF

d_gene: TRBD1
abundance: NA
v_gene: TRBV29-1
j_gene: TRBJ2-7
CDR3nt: TGCAGCGTTGTCCCGACAGGGTTATACGAGCAGTACTTC
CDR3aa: CSVVPTGLYEQYF

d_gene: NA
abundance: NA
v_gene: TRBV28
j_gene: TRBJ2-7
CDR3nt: TGTGCCAGCAGTTTTACAGGGATCTCGGGAGCGGGGTACGAGCAGTACTTC
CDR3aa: CASSFTGISGAGYEQYF

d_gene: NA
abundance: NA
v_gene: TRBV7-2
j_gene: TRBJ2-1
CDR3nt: TGTGCCAGCAGCGCGAGTACTAGAGTCAATGAGCAGTTCTTC
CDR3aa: CASSASTRVNEQFF

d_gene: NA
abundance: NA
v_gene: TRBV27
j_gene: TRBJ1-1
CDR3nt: TGTGCCACTGGAGGGATAATGAACGCTGAAGCTTTCTTT
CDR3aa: CATGGIMNAEAFF

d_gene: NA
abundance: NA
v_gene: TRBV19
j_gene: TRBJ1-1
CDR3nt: TGTGCCAGTAGTATGCGGGGATATGTGGGTAGGGGAACTGAAGCTTTCTTT
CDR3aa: CASSMRGYVGRGTEAFF

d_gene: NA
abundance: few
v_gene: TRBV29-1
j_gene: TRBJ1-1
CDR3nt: TGCAGCGCCGGTACGGGGGCGGCTGAAGCTTTCTTT
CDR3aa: CSAGTGAAEAFF

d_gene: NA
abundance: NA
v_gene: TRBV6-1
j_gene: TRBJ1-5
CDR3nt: TGTGCCAGCAGTGAATGGGGGCCAGGTTTCTATAGCAATCAGCCCCAGCATTTT
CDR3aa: CASSEWGPGFYSNQPQHF

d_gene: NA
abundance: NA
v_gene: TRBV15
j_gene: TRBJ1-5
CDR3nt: TGTGCCACCAGCCCCGACGGGGGGGCCGGTCAGCCCCAGCATTTT
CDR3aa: CATSPDGGAGQPQHF

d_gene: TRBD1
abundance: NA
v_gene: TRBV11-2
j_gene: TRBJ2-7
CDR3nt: TGTGCCAGCAGCTGGGGCGGACAGGGTTACGAGCAGTACTTC
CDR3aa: CASSWGGQGYEQYF

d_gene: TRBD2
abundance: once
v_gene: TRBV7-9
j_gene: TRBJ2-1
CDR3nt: TGTGCCAGTATGGGGGGGAGGCTCTACAATGAGCAGTTCTTC
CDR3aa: CASMGGRLYNEQFF

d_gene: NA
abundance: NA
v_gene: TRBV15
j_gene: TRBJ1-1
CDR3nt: TGTGCCACCAGCAGTCCTCTCCGGAGCACTGAAGCTTTCTTT
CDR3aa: CATSSPLRSTEAFF

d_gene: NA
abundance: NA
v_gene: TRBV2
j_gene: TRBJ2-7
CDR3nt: TGTGCCAGCCGCTTTGGGGCCGGCCACGAGCAGTACTTC
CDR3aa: CASRFGAGHEQYF

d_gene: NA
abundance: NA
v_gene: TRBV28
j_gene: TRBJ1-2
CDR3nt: TGTGCCAGCAGGGGCTCCCGGAACTATGGCTACACCTTC
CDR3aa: CASRGSRNYGYTF

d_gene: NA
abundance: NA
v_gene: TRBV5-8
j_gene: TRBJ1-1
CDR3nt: TGTGCCAGCAGCTTCCGACCCGGAAACGGAATGAACACTGAAGCTTTCTTT
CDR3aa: CASSFRPGNGMNTEAFF

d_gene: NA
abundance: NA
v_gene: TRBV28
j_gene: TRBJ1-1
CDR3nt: TGTGCCAGCAGTTTCTTATCTCGGGACCCAGCTTTCTTT
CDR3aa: CASSFLSRDPAFF

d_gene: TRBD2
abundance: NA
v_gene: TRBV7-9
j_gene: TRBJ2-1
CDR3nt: TGTGCCAGCAGCTCTAGAGGGACTAGCGTCCTACCAGCGGACGATGAGCAGTTCTTC
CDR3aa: CASSSRGTSVLPADDEQFF

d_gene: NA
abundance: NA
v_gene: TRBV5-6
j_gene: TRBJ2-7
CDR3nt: TGTGCCAGCAGCGCGGCCGGCGGGATGAGCTACGAGCAGTACTTC
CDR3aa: CASSAAGGMSYEQYF

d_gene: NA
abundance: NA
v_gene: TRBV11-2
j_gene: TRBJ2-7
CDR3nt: TGTGCCAGCAGCTTAGTCAAGGGAAGCTACGAGCAGTACTTC
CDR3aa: CASSLVKGSYEQYF

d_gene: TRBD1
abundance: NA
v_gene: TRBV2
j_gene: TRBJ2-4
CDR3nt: TGTGCCAGCAGTGCGGGGACAGCCTTAGCCAAAAACATTCAGTACTTC
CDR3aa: CASSAGTALAKNIQYF